Listed below are T cell receptor beta chains from one sample, sequenced in a study of T-cell reconstitution after alpha-beta-depleted transplantation in children. Via MiXCR, TCRdb re-called the PCR reads, giving one row per CDR3 protein. The table lists a few hundred thousand distinct CDR3 sequences, approximately 11% of them singletons. The specimen was PBMCs from the stem cell graft donor, collected from the stem cell graft. The receptors here all came from a human donor who donated a stem cell graft to a child with acute myeloid leukemia. Both conserved end residues are part of each CDR3. Each record gives: J gene, V gene, clone size, D gene, CDR3 DNA, CDR3 protein. D genes are given only for firm matches. A clone size is listed for some rows: how often the clone was seen (once, few, many), or a class if it is expanded.

j_gene: TRBJ2-1; v_gene: TRBV20-1; abundance: NA; d_gene: NA; CDR3nt: TGCTGTGCTAGAGATCAATGGGCAGGGAAGGTCTACAATGAGCAGTTCTTC; CDR3aa: CCARDQWAGKVYNEQFF
j_gene: TRBJ2-2; v_gene: TRBV5-1; abundance: many; d_gene: TRBD2; CDR3nt: TGCGCCAGCAGTTCCAGCGGGGGAGCATTAGGCGGGGAGCTGTTTTTT; CDR3aa: CASSSSGGALGGELFF
j_gene: TRBJ2-5; v_gene: TRBV10-3; abundance: NA; d_gene: TRBD2; CDR3nt: TGTGCCATCAGTGACGGGGCGGGAGGTCAAGAGACCCAGTACTTC; CDR3aa: CAISDGAGGQETQYF
j_gene: TRBJ1-5; v_gene: TRBV5-5; abundance: NA; d_gene: TRBD1; CDR3nt: TGTGCCAGCAGTGACAGGGGCGGCCAGCCCCAGCATTTT; CDR3aa: CASSDRGGQPQHF
j_gene: TRBJ2-2; v_gene: TRBV5-5; abundance: NA; d_gene: TRBD1; CDR3nt: TGTGCCAGCAGCTTAATAGGGACAGGGTCCGGGGAGCTGTTTTTT; CDR3aa: CASSLIGTGSGELFF
j_gene: TRBJ2-3; v_gene: TRBV13; abundance: few; d_gene: NA; CDR3nt: TGTGCCAGCAAAGCCCAAGAACAGGGTCTAGAGACCACAGATACGCAGTATTTT; CDR3aa: CASKAQEQGLETTDTQYF
j_gene: TRBJ2-7; v_gene: TRBV6-6; abundance: few; d_gene: NA; CDR3nt: TGTGCCAGCTCCTTAGGGGGGGGTAGCGAGCAGTACTTC; CDR3aa: CASSLGGGSEQYF
j_gene: TRBJ1-1; v_gene: TRBV5-1; abundance: NA; d_gene: NA; CDR3nt: TGCGCCAGCGGCGAGGGGCCGAACACTGAAGCTTTCTTT; CDR3aa: CASGEGPNTEAFF
j_gene: TRBJ2-4; v_gene: TRBV12-3/TRBV12-4; abundance: many; d_gene: TRBD1; CDR3nt: TGTGCCAGCAGTTTAATTGTAGGGGACAGGGGGTTGGACATTCAGTACTTC; CDR3aa: CASSLIVGDRGLDIQYF
j_gene: TRBJ2-6; v_gene: TRBV12-3/TRBV12-4; abundance: NA; d_gene: TRBD1; CDR3nt: TGTGCCAGCAGTGAGACAGGGGTAGGCGGGGCCAACGTCCTGACTTTC; CDR3aa: CASSETGVGGANVLTF